This TCR beta chain was identified during a study of molecular identifiers for immune sequencing clone quantification. MiXCR, applied by TCRdb to the PCR reads, yields one record per CDR3 protein. The repertoire holds about 510,000 distinct CDR3 sequences, with around 23% as singletons. This CDR3 has 13 residues. The TCR comes from a human donor in good health. Some libraries in this study had Jurkat cell RNA spiked in. The sequencing input was naive CD8+ T cells from blood, with Jurkat cell RNA spiked in. Subset of the sample: FACS-sorted CD8+CD4-CCR7+CD45RA+ naive T cells. This chain connects TRBV21-1 to TRBJ1-3. TRBV21-1 is labeled a pseudogene. The CDR3 spells CASRIDHGNTIYF. CDR3 DNA sequence: TGTGCCAGCAGGATCGACCATGGAAACACCATATATTTT.